The entry below gives a single T cell receptor beta chain sequence along with its context. The target antigen is unknown. This may arise from a read error, as a much more abundant clone is one base away. The same CDR3 also results from other DNA sequences found in this sample. This sample was included in a study of CD8+ T cells in alopecia areata. Study as a whole: Twice daily, treated patients received 5 to 10 mg of oral tofacitinib. Whole-study findings and limits: Patients shared TCRs less clearly than mice did, possibly owing to HLA.

The CDR3 loop spans 16 amino acids. CDR1 is SGHRS and CDR2 is YFSETQ in the germline V gene. Obtained from alopecia areata patients were lesional scalp punch biopsies along with peripheral blood. RNA extraction was followed by reverse transcription into cDNA, which acted as the sequencing template. Clones were sequenced by immunoSEQ multiplex PCR, and TCRdb holds only the in-frame ones, with some missing. The profile shows approximately 8,200 clones, roughly 55% of them singletons. The chain employs TRBV5-1 and TRBJ2-1; D unresolved. The specimen was skin, collected at week 0. The receptor was isolated from a human donor with alopecia areata. CDR3 region: CASSLVPGSRRNEQFF. In DNA, the CDR3 is TGCGCCAGCAGCTTGGTGCCAGGCAGCCGTCGCAATGAGCAATTCTTC. Full variable domain (outside the CDR3, taken from reference TRBV5-1 and TRBJ2-1): KAGVTQTPRYLIKTRGQQVTLSCSPISGHRSVSWYQQTPGQGLQFLFEYFSETQRNKGNFPGRFSGRQFSNSRSEMNVSTLELGDSALYLCASSLVPGSRRNEQFFGPGTRLTVL.